This T cell receptor (beta chain) was recovered during a study of T cell responses to AZD1222 COVID-19 vaccine. The CDR3 is 15 residues long. Germline V gene lookup returns CDR1 SEHNR and CDR2 FQNEAQ (reference sequence). The V end lost 5 bases, the J end lost 1 base, and 14 bases lay between the germline ends. On this clone: Antigen: not known.

TCRdb's table, derived via immunoSEQ multiplex PCR, lists solely in-frame clones and lacks some. The profile shows about 260,000 clones, more than 85% of them singletons. Findings of the study overall: Repertoires in all cases were sampled only once the peak T cell response had passed. Most donors were white British, females outnumbered males, and clonal diversity was possibly underestimated.

The clonotype originates from an adult in good health. The sample here was peripheral blood, taken on day 0 of AZD1222 vaccination. This rearrangement joins TRBV7-9 to TRBJ1-1; the D gene is possibly TRBD1 (5 bases). Here the CDR3 reads CASSARDLTNTEAFF. The CDR3 DNA is TGTGCCAGCAGCGCTCGGGACTTAACGAACACTGAAGCTTTCTTT.